A single sample gave rise to the 13 T cell receptor beta chains below, sequenced in a study of blood T cell repertoires in COVID-19. The data were produced by immunoSEQ multiplex PCR, yet TCRdb's version contains in-frame clones alone and is incomplete. The repertoire holds tens of thousands of clones, with 70% to 90% as singletons. The sequencing sample was made of peripheral blood. Every receptor here comes from a man aged 55 to 70 with acute or convalescent COVID-19.

The chain combines TRBV11-2 with TRBJ2-1; TRBD2 agrees at 9 bases. Germline V CDR1 and CDR2: SGHAT, FQNNGV. V was clipped by 3 bases and J by 2 bases; unmatched bases: 11. The CDR3 sequence is 18 residues long. CDR3 DNA: TGTGCCAGCAGCTTCCCCGGTGGGGGCGGGAGGGCCTACAATGAGCAGTTCTTC. As protein: CASSFPGGGGRAYNEQFF. The complete variable domain, with remaining parts taken from reference TRBV11-2 and TRBJ2-1, reads EAGVAQSPRYKIIEKRQSVAFWCNPISGHATLYWYQQILGQGPKLLIQFQNNGVVDDSQLPKDRFSAERLKGVDSTLKIQPAKLEDSAVYLCASSFPGGGGRAYNEQFFGPGTRLTVL.

A single count supports this clone. The chain links TRBV5-1 to TRBJ2-7; D gene uncertain. The CDR3 has 12 amino acids. V gave up 5 bases and J gave up 6 bases, with 12 bases separating them. From germline, CDR1 is SGHRS and CDR2 YFSETQ. The CDR3 DNA sequence: TGCGCCAGCAGTTCGTTCGGGTTCGAGCAGTACTTC. Protein sequence: CASSSFGFEQYF.

The V call is TRBV3-1 (or the pseudogene TRBV3-2), the J call TRBJ2-2; weak D call: TRBD2 (5 bases). Trimming left V 5 bases short and J 7 bases short, with 11 bases between. This CDR3 is built from 13 residues. Germline-derived CDR1 and CDR2 are LGHDT and YNNKEL (reference sequence). CDR3: CASSSAGVGELFF. DNA of the CDR3: TGTGCCAGCAGCTCGGCCGGGGTCGGGGAGCTGTTTTTT.

The chain combines TRBV6-5 with TRBJ2-5, with D possibly being TRBD1 (6 bases). This CDR3 contains 14 residues. The ends were cut back, 8 bases at V and 0 bases at J, with 13 bases in the middle. CDR1 and CDR2 (germline): MNHEY, SVGAGI. CDR3 in amino acids: CASRTQGYQETQYF. CDR3 in DNA: TGTGCCAGCCGGACCCAGGGGTACCAAGAGACCCAGTACTTC.

The chain joins TRBV7-2 to TRBJ2-5; D not resolved. Germline CDR1 SGHTA, CDR2 FQGNSA. The CDR3 runs 14 residues. The ends were cut back, 4 bases at V and 1 base at J, with 10 bases in the middle. CDR3 nucleotide sequence: TGTGCCAGCAGCTCTAGAAGGAGCCAAGAGACCCAGTACTTC. Amino acid sequence: CASSSRRSQETQYF.

The J gene is TRBJ1-5, the V gene TRBV11-3; D not resolved. V lost 3 bases and J lost 5, with 8 bases in between. The CDR3 totals 13 residues. The germline CDR1 and CDR2 sequences are SGHNT and YENEEA. CDR3 amino acids: CASSLRMDQPQHF. CDR3 bases: TGTGCCAGCAGCTTGAGGATGGATCAGCCCCAGCATTTT.

The chain links TRBV4-3 to TRBJ2-7; 9 positions match TRBD1. J lost 1 base, V lost 3 bases, and 4 bases had no gene match. The CDR3 loop spans 15 amino acids. Looked up from germline, CDR1 is LGHNA and CDR2 is YSLEER. DNA for the CDR3: TGCGCCAGCAGCCACCGGACAGGGGAATCCTACGAGCAGTACTTC. This sequence encodes CASSHRTGESYEQYF.

The sample holds one count of this clone. J is TRBJ2-7 and V is TRBV7-9, with TRBD2 matching over 7 bases. This CDR3 spans 15 amino acids. Germline CDR1 is SEHNR and CDR2 is FQNEAQ (reference sequence). Unmatched junction bases numbered 12, after V lost 6 bases and J lost 4 bases. CDR3 sequence reads: CASSKEGLAVYEQYF. CDR3 nucleotide sequence: TGTGCCAGCAGTAAAGAGGGTCTAGCGGTGTACGAGCAGTACTTC.

The gene calls are TRBV28 and TRBJ2-1; TRBD1 matches 10 bases. After removal of 5 bases from V and 5 bases from J, the junction contained 9 bases not matched to a gene. This CDR3 is 16 amino acids long. In germline, CDR1 is MDHEN, CDR2 SYDVKM. Here the CDR3 reads CASSTQTGGWNNEQFF. CDR3 sequence (DNA): TGTGCCAGCAGTACACAGACAGGGGGCTGGAACAATGAGCAGTTCTTC.

The chain recombines TRBV28 with TRBJ1-2; D unresolved. Trimming cost V 5 bases and J 1 base, with 14 bases left between them. CDR3 length equals 15 residues. The germline V gene has CDR1 MDHEN and CDR2 SYDVKM. DNA for the CDR3: TGTGCCAGCAGTCCCGGGAGGGCCCATAACTATGGCTACACCTTC. Protein: CASSPGRAHNYGYTF.

The CDR3 sequence: CASSLSYRQGDTYEQYF. For the CDR3, the DNA is TGTGCCAGCAGTTTATCGTACAGACAGGGGGACACCTACGAGCAGTACTTC. The chain couples TRBV27 to TRBJ2-7; 9 positions match TRBD1. V was clipped by 0 bases and J by 2 bases; unmatched bases: 8. CDR3 length: 17 residues. Germline assignment: CDR1 MNHEY and CDR2 SMNVEV (reference sequence).

The chain uses TRBV7-2 and TRBJ1-3; D is ambiguous. The CDR3 sequence is 13 residues long. Germline loops: CDR1 SGHTA, CDR2 FQGNSA. Deletions cut 8 bases from V and 0 bases from J, with 8 bases between. The CDR3 coding sequence is TGTGCCAGCGGGCAGCCCTCTGGAAACACCATATATTTT. Translation: CASGQPSGNTIYF.

The V gene is TRBV28, the J gene TRBJ2-5, with 7 bases lining up with TRBD1. The ends lost 4 bases at V and 5 bases at J; junction bases unmatched: 7. CDR1 MDHEN and CDR2 SYDVKM come from the germline V gene. This CDR3 has 14 residues. CDR3 protein: CASSWAGGGETQYF. The DNA for the CDR3 is TGTGCCAGCAGTTGGGCAGGGGGTGGTGAGACCCAGTACTTC.